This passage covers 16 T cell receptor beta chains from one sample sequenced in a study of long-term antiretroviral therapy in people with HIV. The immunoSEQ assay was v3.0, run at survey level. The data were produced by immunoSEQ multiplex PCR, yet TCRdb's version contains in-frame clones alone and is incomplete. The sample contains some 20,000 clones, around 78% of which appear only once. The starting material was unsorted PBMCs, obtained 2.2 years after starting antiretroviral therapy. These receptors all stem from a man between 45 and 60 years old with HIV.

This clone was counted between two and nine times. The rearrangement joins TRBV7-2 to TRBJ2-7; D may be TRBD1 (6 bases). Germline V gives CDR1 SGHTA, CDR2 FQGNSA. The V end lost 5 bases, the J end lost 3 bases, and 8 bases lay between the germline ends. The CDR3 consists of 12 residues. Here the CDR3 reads CASSRDNYEQYF. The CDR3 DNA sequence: TGTGCCAGCAGCCGGGACAACTACGAGCAGTACTTC. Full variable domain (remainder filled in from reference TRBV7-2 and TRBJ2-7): GAGVSQSPSNKVTEKGKDVELRCDPISGHTALYWYRQSLGQGLEFLIYFQGNSAPDKSGLPSDRFSAERTGGSVSTLTIQRTQQEDSAVYLCASSRDNYEQYFGPGTRLTVT.

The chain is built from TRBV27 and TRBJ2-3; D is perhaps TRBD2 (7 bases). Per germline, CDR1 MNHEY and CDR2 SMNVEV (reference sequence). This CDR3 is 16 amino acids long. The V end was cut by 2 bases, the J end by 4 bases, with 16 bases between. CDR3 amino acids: CASSLRNWGGADTQYF. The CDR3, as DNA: TGTGCCAGCAGTTTACGCAACTGGGGGGGCGCAGATACGCAGTATTTT.

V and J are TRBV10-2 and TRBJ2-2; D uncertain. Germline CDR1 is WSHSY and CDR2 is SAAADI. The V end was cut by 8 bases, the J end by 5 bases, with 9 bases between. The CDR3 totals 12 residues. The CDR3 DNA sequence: TGCGCCAGCGGATCTAAGACCGGGGAGCTGTTTTTT. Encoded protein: CASGSKTGELFF.

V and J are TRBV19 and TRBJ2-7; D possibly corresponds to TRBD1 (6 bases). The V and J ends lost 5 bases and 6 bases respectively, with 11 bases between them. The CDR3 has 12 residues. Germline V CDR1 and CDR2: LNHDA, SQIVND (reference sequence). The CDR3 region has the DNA TGTGCCAGTAGTGACAGGAGGAGCGAGCAGTACTTC. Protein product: CASSDRRSEQYF.

CDR3 sequence: CATSTLNTEAFF. The DNA for the CDR3 is TGTGCCACCTCGACCCTGAACACTGAAGCTTTCTTT. This rearrangement joins TRBV6-5 to TRBJ1-1; the D is unclear. The V gene lost 10 bases and the J gene lost 0 bases, with 9 bases spanning the gap. The CDR3 contains 12 residues. The germline gives CDR1 MNHEY, CDR2 SVGAGI.

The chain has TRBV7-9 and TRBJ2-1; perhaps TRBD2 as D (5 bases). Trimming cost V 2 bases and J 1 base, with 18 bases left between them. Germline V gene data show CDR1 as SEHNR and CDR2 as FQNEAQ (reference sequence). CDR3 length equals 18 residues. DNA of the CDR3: TGTGCCAGCAGCTTATGGGTCCAACTAGTCGCGTCCTACAATGAGCAGTTCTTC. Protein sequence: CASSLWVQLVASYNEQFF.

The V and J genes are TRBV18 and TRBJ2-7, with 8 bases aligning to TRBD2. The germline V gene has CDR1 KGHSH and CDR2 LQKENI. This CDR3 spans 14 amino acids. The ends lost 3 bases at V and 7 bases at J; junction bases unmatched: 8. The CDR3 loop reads CASSPGGRSPEQYF. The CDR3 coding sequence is TGTGCCAGCTCACCGGGCGGGAGGAGTCCAGAGCAGTACTTC. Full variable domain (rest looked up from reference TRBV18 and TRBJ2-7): NAGVMQNPRHLVRRRGQEARLRCSPMKGHSHVYWYRQLPEEGLKFMVYLQKENIIDESGMPKERFSAEFPKEGPSILRIQQVVRGDSAAYFCASSPGGRSPEQYFGPGTRLTVT.

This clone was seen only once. The CDR3 here is CASSSAVRSGGTEAFF. CDR3 nucleotide sequence: TGTGCCAGCAGCTCAGCGGTTCGCAGCGGAGGCACTGAAGCTTTCTTT. This chain connects TRBV7-2 to TRBJ1-1; no reliable D call. Between the trimmed V and J ends, which lost 4 bases and 4 bases, there was a span of 19 bases. This CDR3 has 16 residues. Germline V CDR1 and CDR2: SGHTA, FQGNSA.

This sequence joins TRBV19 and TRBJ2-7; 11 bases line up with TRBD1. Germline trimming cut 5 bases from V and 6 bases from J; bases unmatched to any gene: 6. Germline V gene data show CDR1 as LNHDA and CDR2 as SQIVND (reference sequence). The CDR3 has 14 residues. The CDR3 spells CASSQGQGASEQYF. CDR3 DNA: TGTGCCAGTAGTCAAGGACAGGGGGCAAGCGAGCAGTACTTC.

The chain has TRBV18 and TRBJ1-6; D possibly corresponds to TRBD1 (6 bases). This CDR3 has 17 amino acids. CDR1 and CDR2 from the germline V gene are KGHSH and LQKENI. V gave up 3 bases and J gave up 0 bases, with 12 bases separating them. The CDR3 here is CASSPTRGGSYNSPLHF. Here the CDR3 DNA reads TGTGCCAGCTCACCGACGAGGGGGGGCTCCTATAATTCACCCCTCCACTTT.

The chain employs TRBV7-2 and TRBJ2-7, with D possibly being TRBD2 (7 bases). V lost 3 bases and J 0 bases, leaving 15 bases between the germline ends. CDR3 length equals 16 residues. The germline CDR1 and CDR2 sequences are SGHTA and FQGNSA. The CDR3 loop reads CASSLGGARSSYEQYF. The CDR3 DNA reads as TGTGCCAGCAGCTTGGGGGGGGCACGGAGCTCCTACGAGCAGTACTTC.

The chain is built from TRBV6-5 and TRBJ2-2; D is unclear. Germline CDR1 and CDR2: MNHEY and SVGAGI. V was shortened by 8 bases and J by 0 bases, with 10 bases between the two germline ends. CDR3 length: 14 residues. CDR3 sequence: CASGRRPNTGELFF. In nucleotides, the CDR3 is TGTGCCAGCGGACGACGACCGAACACCGGGGAGCTGTTTTTT.

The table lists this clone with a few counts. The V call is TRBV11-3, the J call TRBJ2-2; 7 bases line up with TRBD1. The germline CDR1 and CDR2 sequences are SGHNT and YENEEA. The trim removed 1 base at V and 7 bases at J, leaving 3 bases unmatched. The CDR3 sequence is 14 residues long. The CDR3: CASSLAGGGGELFF. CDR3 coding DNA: TGTGCCAGCAGCTTAGCAGGGGGTGGCGGGGAGCTGTTTTTT.

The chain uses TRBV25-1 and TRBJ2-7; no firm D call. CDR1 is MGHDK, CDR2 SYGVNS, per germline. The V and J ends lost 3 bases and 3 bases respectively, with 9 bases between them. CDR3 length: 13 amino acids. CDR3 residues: CASSEAGLYEQYF. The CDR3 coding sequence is TGTGCCAGCAGTGAGGCAGGTCTCTACGAGCAGTACTTC.

CDR3 amino acids: CASSQRTGFGEQYF. DNA of the CDR3: TGTGCCAGCAGCCAAAGAACCGGATTTGGCGAGCAGTACTTC. V and J are TRBV7-2 and TRBJ2-7; no clear D. The CDR3 spans 14 residues. V was trimmed by 5 bases and J by 6 bases, leaving 17 bases between them. The germline CDR1 and CDR2 sequences are SGHTA and FQGNSA. Filled out from reference TRBV7-2 and TRBJ2-7, the complete variable domain reads GAGVSQSPSNKVTEKGKDVELRCDPISGHTALYWYRQSLGQGLEFLIYFQGNSAPDKSGLPSDRFSAERTGGSVSTLTIQRTQQEDSAVYLCASSQRTGFGEQYFGPGTRLTVT.

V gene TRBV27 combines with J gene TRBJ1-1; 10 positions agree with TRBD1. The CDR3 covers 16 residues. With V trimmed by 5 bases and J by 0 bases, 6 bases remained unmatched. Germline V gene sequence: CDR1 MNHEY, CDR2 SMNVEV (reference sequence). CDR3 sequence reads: CASSRDRGGVNTEAFF. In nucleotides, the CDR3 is TGTGCCAGCAGTAGGGACAGGGGAGGGGTGAACACTGAAGCTTTCTTT.